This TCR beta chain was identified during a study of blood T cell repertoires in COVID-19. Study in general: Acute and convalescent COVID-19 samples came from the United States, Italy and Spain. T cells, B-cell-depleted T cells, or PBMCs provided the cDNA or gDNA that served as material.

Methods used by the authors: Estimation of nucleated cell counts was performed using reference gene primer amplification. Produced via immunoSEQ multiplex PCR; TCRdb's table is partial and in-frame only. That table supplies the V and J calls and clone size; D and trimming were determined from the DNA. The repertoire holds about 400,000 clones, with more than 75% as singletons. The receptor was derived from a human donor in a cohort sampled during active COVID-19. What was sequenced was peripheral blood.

CDR3 sequence (DNA): TGTGCCATCAGTTTCTCGTTGGGGGAGGGCACTGAAGCTTTCTTT. This translates into CAISFSLGEGTEAFF. The chain joins TRBV10-3 to TRBJ1-1; a weak D match, TRBD1 (5 bases). There are 15 residues in the CDR3. From germline, CDR1 is ENHRY and CDR2 SYGVKD. Trimming removed 5 bases from V and 4 bases from J, with 17 bases in between.